Each of the 5 T cell receptor beta chains below was sequenced from the same sample in a study of cytomegalovirus exposure and HLA in healthy donors. Amplification used 60 Vbeta primers and 13 Jbeta primers. Sequenced by immunoSEQ multiplex PCR; TCRdb stores in-frame clones only, minus some. In the table there are around 130,000 clones, around four fifths of which are singletons. The source material was PBMCs. Every receptor here comes from a woman aged 40-49 years in good health and CMV-seropositive.

The V gene is TRBV27, the J gene TRBJ2-3, with D possibly TRBD1 on 5 matching bases. The DNA end favors TRBJ2-5, so the J call may be wrong. Per germline, CDR1 MNHEY and CDR2 SMNVEV (reference sequence). The CDR3 has 14 amino acids. The CDR3 sequence: CASMRTTAAQTQYF. The CDR3 DNA reads as TGTGCCAGCATGAGGACGACAGCCGCCCAGACCCAGTACTTC.

The chain recombines TRBV7-2 with TRBJ2-3; TRBD1 agrees at 7 bases. The J segment lost 0 bases and the V segment lost 1 base, leaving 1 base of the junction unmatched. The CDR3 runs 15 residues. Looked up from germline, CDR1 is SGHTA and CDR2 is FQGNSA. For the CDR3, the DNA is TGTGCCAGCAGCTTAGACAGGGGTAGCACAGATACGCAGTATTTT. Translation gives CASSLDRGSTDTQYF.

The chain has TRBV19 and TRBJ1-1; tentatively, D is TRBD1 (5 bases). This CDR3 comprises 14 residues. CDR1 is LNHDA, CDR2 SQIVND, per germline (reference sequence). Trimming stripped 5 bases from V and 4 bases from J, with 14 bases between. CDR3 amino acids: CASSHGHLGTEAFF. Written as DNA, the CDR3 is TGTGCCAGTAGTCACGGACATTTGGGCACTGAAGCTTTCTTT.

J is TRBJ2-5 and V is TRBV27, with TRBD2 as a possible D gene (5 bases). There are 12 residues in the CDR3. Germline assignment: CDR1 MNHEY and CDR2 SMNVEV (reference sequence). DNA of the CDR3: TGTGTCACCGGTCGAGGGCAAGAGACCCAGTACTTC. It is translated as CVTGRGQETQYF.

This chain joins TRBV21-1 and TRBJ1-1. TRBV21-1 is a documented pseudogene. This CDR3 has 15 amino acids. CDR3 bases: TGTGCCAGCAGCAAAGCACACTTAGCGAACACTGAAGCTTTCTTT. It yields the protein CASSKAHLANTEAFF.